This TCR beta chain is from a study of graft-versus-host responses after intestinal transplantation. Study-wide points: Peak circulating GvH clone levels were associated with early post-transplant HvG declines.

Here immunoSEQ multiplex PCR was the method, and the copy in TCRdb shows in-frame clones only, minus some. The sample lists tens of thousands of clones, 84% occurring once. With regard to this clone: Its antigen is undetermined.

Per the germline V gene, CDR1 is PRHDT and CDR2 is FYEKMQ (reference sequence). J gave up 4 bases and V 5 bases, and 3 bases lay outside the gene matches. The CDR3 consists of 13 residues. Source: unstimulated CD4+ T cells sorted from spleen or lymph node cells, taken before transplant. The sequence derives from a human donor who was the organ donor for an intestinal transplant. The rearrangement links TRBV13 to TRBJ1-1; 8 bases agree with TRBD1. The CDR3 reads CASSPRGPTEAFF. The CDR3, as DNA: TGTGCCAGCAGCCCCAGGGGGCCCACTGAAGCTTTCTTT.